The clone carrying this T cell receptor beta chain has more than one count but fewer than ten. Under the authors' procedure: Estimation of nucleated cell counts relied on the amplification of reference gene primers. Clones were sequenced by immunoSEQ multiplex PCR, and TCRdb holds only the in-frame ones, with some missing. V and J calls and clone size come straight from that table; D and trimming were deduced from the DNA. The sample contains around 97,000 clones, roughly 90% of which appear only once. The data derive from a study of blood T cell repertoires in COVID-19. About the study: Samples representing acute and convalescent COVID-19 were sourced from the United States, Italy and Spain. T cells, B-cell-depleted T cells, or PBMCs supplied cDNA or gDNA.

From germline, CDR1 is SGDLS and CDR2 YYNGEE. CDR3 length equals 13 residues. Deletions cut 5 bases from V and 2 bases from J, with 8 bases between. The chain uses TRBV9 and TRBJ2-1, with TRBD2 as a possible D gene (6 bases). This receptor was obtained from a woman older than 75 in a cohort sampled during active COVID-19. The sequenced material came from peripheral blood. The CDR3 bases are TGTGCCAGCAGTTGGGAGGCCTACAATGAGCAGTTCTTC. Translated: CASSWEAYNEQFF.